Reported below is one T cell receptor (beta chain). Its target is not known. This sample is part of a study of OX40 agonist ivuxolimab in advanced cancers. On the study more broadly: Three patients, one with hepatocellular carcinoma and two with cutaneous melanoma, responded partially. The study's findings and limits: In the 0.1 to 3.0 mg/kg range, CD4+ and CD8+ blood T cells had expanded clonally by week 6. The study found that CD8+ T cells averaged more expanded clones than CD4+.

This CDR3 has 14 residues. Germline CDR1 and CDR2: MNHNS and SASEGT. The J segment lost 11 bases and the V segment lost 3 bases, leaving 12 bases of the junction unmatched. Here immunoSEQ multiplex PCR was the method, and the copy in TCRdb shows in-frame clones only, minus some. The sample carries some 100,000 clones, almost 90% recorded once. Here the sequenced sample was CD4+ or CD8+ T cells sorted from blood, taken in a trial of the OX40 agonist ivuxolimab. The J gene is TRBJ1-1, the V gene TRBV6-1; 7 bases align to TRBD1. The receptor was derived from an adult with an advanced solid tumor such as melanoma, head and neck, liver or kidney cancer. The CDR3 DNA reads as TGTGCCAGCAGTGATGTTGCTCGGACAGGCGGTGCTTTCTTT. Protein product: CASSDVARTGGAFF.